The 2 T cell receptor beta chains listed next were all sequenced from one sample in a study of siplizumab effects on memory and regulatory T cells. The data were produced by immunoSEQ multiplex PCR, yet TCRdb's version contains in-frame clones alone and is incomplete. Of under 150,000 clones listed, about 94% were seen once; the top ten hold 1.5% to 2%. The sequenced sample was non-Treg CD4+ T cells sorted from blood. These TCRs come from a human donor in good health.

The rearrangement uses TRBV7-2 and TRBJ1-5; a possible D gene is TRBD1 (5 bases). The germline V gene has CDR1 SGHTA and CDR2 FQGNSA. V gave up 6 bases and J gave up 5 bases, with 11 bases separating them. This CDR3 is built from 13 residues. The CDR3 bases are TGTGCCAGCAGTCCTCGGGGCGATCAGCCCCAGCATTTT. Amino acids: CASSPRGDQPQHF.

This clone was recorded once. The rearrangement links TRBV5-1 to TRBJ2-7; 7 nucleotides align to TRBD1. The germline CDR1 and CDR2 sequences are SGHRS and YFSETQ. Trimming took 2 bases from V and 7 from J; bases not matched to a gene: 9. This CDR3 contains 14 residues. CDR3: CASSFGQAEEEQYF. The DNA of the CDR3 is TGCGCCAGCAGCTTCGGACAGGCCGAGGAGGAGCAGTACTTC.